This TCR beta chain appears in the sequencing data of a study of Graves' ophthalmopathy and Graves' hyperthyroidism. In the study overall: Peripheral blood was gathered at the point of initial diagnosis, before any treatment started.

Investigators amplified TCR beta CDR3 regions from RNA transcripts. Second-round multiplex PCR followed a first-round RT-PCR using HTBI primers. TCRdb redid the calling of the multiplex PCR reads with MiXCR, one entry per CDR3 protein. Found here are hundreds of thousands of distinct CDR3 sequences, just over 40% of them singletons; the top ten hold around 3%. CDR1 is MNHEY and CDR2 is SVGAGI in the germline V gene. CDR3 size: 15 residues. The V segment lost 7 bases and the J segment 0 bases; nucleotides outside the gene matches: 5. Diagnosis was based on clinical symptoms, serum thyroxine, TRAb, thyroid ultrasound and orbital computed tomography. The PBMCs used were ones drawn from approximately 9.9 ml of fresh peripheral blood.

Material: peripheral blood. The TCR comes from an adult man with Graves' ophthalmopathy. The V call is TRBV6-5, the J call TRBJ1-1; 10 bases match TRBD1. The CDR3 DNA reads TGTGCCAGCACCCGACAGGGGGCGGTGAACACTGAAGCTTTCTTT. Encoded protein: CASTRQGAVNTEAFF.